The entry below describes one T cell receptor (beta chain). Its cognate antigen is unknown. This sample stems from a study of regulatory T cells in long-lasting Graves disease. Findings of the study overall: The study found persistent patients shared more public clonotypes (roughly 3,000) than new patients (just over 950). Under persistent disease, TRBV28, TRBJ1-2 and TRBJ2-5 were used preferentially. Persistent Graves' patients showed a TCR diversity that was lower than that of newly diagnosed ones.

Time point meaning: newly diagnosed GD, antithyroid drugs for less than 3 months. Extracted PBMC RNA gave rise to the TCR library. Combining iRepertoire HTBI primers with Arm-PCR of CDR3 regions, the authors built TCR beta libraries. TCRdb re-derived calls from the multiplex PCR reads in MiXCR, one entry per CDR3 protein. Altogether roughly 530,000 distinct CDR3 sequences are present, roughly 16% being singletons, with the ten largest covering around 25%. The CDR3 loop spans 12 amino acids. V shed 5 bases and J shed 6 bases, with 8 bases lying between them. Germline-derived CDR1 and CDR2 are SNHLY and FYNNEI. The same data also contributed to another study, on T cells in Graves' hyperthyroidism and ophthalmopathy. That work adds: The authors' 13 V-J model separated ophthalmopathy from stable hyperthyroidism.

This chain links TRBV2 with TRBJ2-1; D call uncertain. The TCR comes from a woman aged 40-65 years with Graves disease. The sample consisted of peripheral blood mononuclear cells (PBMCs), taken at new diagnosis, from a patient treated with antithyroid drugs. CDR3 sequence reads: CASSWISNEQFF. As DNA, the CDR3 is TGTGCCAGCAGTTGGATAAGCAATGAGCAGTTCTTC.